This TCR beta chain comes out of a study of T cell responses to AZD1222 COVID-19 vaccine. Study conclusions and caveats: Targets within unmutated variant regions were reportedly found for nearly half of spike-specific TCRs. Baseline testing showed seropositivity in only 5 or 6 AZD1222 recipients.

Pooled together were second doses at about 4 or about 12 weeks. The V and J ends lost 0 bases and 2 bases, in that order; junction bases with no gene match: 4. CDR3 size: 17 residues. Per the germline V gene, CDR1 is MNHEY and CDR2 is SVGEGT. Produced via immunoSEQ multiplex PCR; TCRdb's table is partial and in-frame only. The sample holds 250,000 to 300,000 clones, 90% to 95% seen once. This clone was recorded a few times. What it binds is not known. This chain joins TRBV6-2 or TRBV6-3 and TRBJ2-1; 10 positions agree with TRBD1. This clonotype was sampled from an adult who received the AZD1222 COVID-19 vaccine. Source: peripheral blood, taken 28 days after the second AZD1222 dose. CDR3 DNA: TGTGCCAGCAGTTACTCTCTGGGACAGGGGCCCTACAATGAGCAGTTCTTC. It specifies CASSYSLGQGPYNEQFF.